This paragraph reports one T cell receptor beta chain. This clonotype was observed at least ten times. Its cognate antigen has yet to be identified. One base away there is no much larger clone; base qualities are not given. The data derive from a study of blood T cells in healthy people across ages (dated by TCRdb to between 2015 and 2017). With respect to the entire study: In model experiments, template switching captured about one uniquely barcoded TCR beta cDNA molecule for every two T cells. The study measured age-related changes in TCR beta repertoire diversity using deep sequencing normalized with unique cDNA molecular identifiers. Donors were grouped into four age groups: young (average approximately 15 years), middle-aged (roughly 40), aged (around 60) and long-lived (about 90). To avoid experimental bias, donors of different ages were randomly spread across the sequencing lanes. Using the same blood draw, the study looked at two additional independent replicas of 1 million unique cDNA reads for two donors, one aged 18 to 29 and the other aged 80 or older. What the study reported, not specific to this receptor: Compared with the aged group, the long-lived group had more naive CD4+ T cells, fewer expanded clones and increased TCR diversity, suggesting age selection. Because the CMV infection status of the donors was unknown, age-related changes in expanded clonotypes may potentially have been confounded. Conclusive comparison of naive and antigen-experienced compartments was prevented by the profiling of bulk unsorted PBMCs. Total diversity estimates from one million sequenced T cells were considered lower bounds and underestimates. Observed TCR beta diversity per million T cells fell roughly linearly with age, and a significant reduction was already apparent by age approximately 41. Observed TCR beta diversity correlated strongly with the percentage of naive T cells measured by flow cytometry.

Libraries were built with 5' RACE. This sample was sequenced with an Illumina HiSeq 2500. A second PCR of roughly 6 to 11 cycles was performed with a sample-barcoded 5' primer and a J-beta primer mix. A template-switch 5' adaptor carrying 12 random nucleotides introduced a unique molecular identifier onto each TCR beta cDNA molecule. Each sample yielded at least 2.5 million CDR3-containing paired-end reads. First-strand cDNA synthesis was performed from all RNA using the Mint cDNA synthesis kit, with priming by a TRBC-specific oligonucleotide. After uracil-DNA glycosylase treatment, a first 18-cycle PCR used universal primers M1SS and BC2_uni_R on all cDNA. Per the source publication's procedure: Normalization of each sample was performed by random selection of 1 million high-quality reads, each carrying a distinct molecular identifier. Reads sharing molecular identifiers were discarded rather than binned into consensus sequences. MiTCR, set to a Q25 quality threshold and the strictest error-elimination algorithm, was used for CDR3 identification, clonotype clustering and error correction. A nonparametric unseen species model using Euler transformation provided a lower-bound estimate of total TCR beta diversity. The public reads were run again by TCRdb, first through fastp at Q25 and then through MiXCR, and only productive beta chains were kept. One record per CDR3 amino acid sequence lists the most common genes and DNA. These V and J calls derive from TCRdb rather than the authors' analysis. The sample profile shows about 1.7 million distinct CDR3 sequences; under 30% of them were found once. Approximately 7.7% of the sample is in the top ten clones.

The 39 donors, aged roughly 6 to 95 years, were systemically healthy Caucasian individuals from Russia. Approximately 9.3 milliliters of peripheral blood were collected from each donor into EDTA-treated Vacutainer tubes. Ficoll-Paque density-gradient centrifugation was used to isolate PBMCs, with at least 6.5 million per sample. Total RNA was extracted from PBMCs with Trizol reagent, with at least 5 micrograms obtained per sample. For every donor, an aliquot of PBMCs went through flow cytometry to measure the percentages of naive CD45RAhigh/CD27high T cells. For CDR1 and CDR2, the germline V gene lists MDHEN and SYDVKM. V has 2 bases trimmed and J has 3 bases trimmed; junction bases matching no gene number 9. The CDR3 starts with the cysteine, ends with the phenylalanine, and has 17 residues. Here the CDR3 DNA is all that survives: 51 bases in frame from base 1.

This sequence was found in a woman between 25 and 40 years old in good health. Sequenced sample: blood. The chain employs TRBV28 and TRBJ2-5; 10 bases in between match TRBD1. CDR3 loop: CASSLPKTTGGKETQYF. At the DNA level, the sequence is TGTGCCAGCAGTTTACCCAAAACGACAGGGGGCAAAGAGACCCAGTACTTC.